This is a list of T cell receptor beta chains from one sample in a study of identical twins. TCRdb re-called the 5' RACE reads with MiXCR, one entry per CDR3 protein. The profile shows about 890,000 distinct CDR3 sequences, approximately 13% of them singletons. This same sample was also taken into another study, of yellow fever vaccine responses in identical twins.

Sequenced sample: PBMCs. The source is a woman between 18 and 29 years old in good health. Both conserved end residues are part of each CDR3. A D gene is named only where the DNA matches it firmly. Rows may omit the clone size; those that give it use once, few, many or a size class.

TRBV20-1,.,TRBD1,TRBJ2-2,CSASFPGTGLHKVVTGELFF,TGCAGTGCTAGTTTTCCCGGGACAGGGCTCCACAAGGTGGTGACCGGGGAGCTGTTTTTT
TRBV27,many,.,TRBJ1-3,CAWRTSGNTIYF,TGTGCCTGGCGGACGTCTGGAAACACCATATATTTT
TRBV4-1,.,.,TRBJ1-5,CASSHRLGGDQPQHF,TGCGCCAGCAGCCATAGACTCGGTGGGGATCAGCCCCAGCATTTT
TRBV7-2,.,TRBD2,TRBJ2-1,CASSLNLAGGGAGSSYNEQFF,TGTGCCAGCAGCCTGAATTTAGCGGGAGGGGGCGCGGGGTCCTCCTACAATGAGCAGTTCTTC
TRBV12-3/TRBV12-4,.,.,TRBJ1-1,CASSLVIGQLNTEAFF,TGTGCCAGCAGTTTAGTCATCGGACAACTGAACACTGAAGCTTTCTTT
TRBV9,many,TRBD2,TRBJ2-1,CASSKNPRLAGGPNEQFF,TGTGCCAGCAGCAAAAACCCGAGGTTAGCGGGAGGGCCGAATGAGCAGTTCTTC
TRBV5-4,.,.,TRBJ1-2,CASSPGVTAQINYGYTF,TGTGCCAGCAGCCCAGGGGTGACCGCTCAAATTAACTATGGCTACACCTTC
TRBV20-1,few,TRBD2,TRBJ2-1,CSARAQTSGSIYEQFF,TGCAGTGCTAGAGCTCAGACTAGCGGGAGTATATATGAGCAGTTCTTC
TRBV20-1,.,.,TRBJ2-3,CSATDRDSNTDTQYF,TGCAGTGCTACAGACCGGGACTCCAACACAGATACGCAGTATTTT
TRBV5-1,few,TRBD1,TRBJ2-3,CASSYWDRPHTDTQYF,TGCGCCAGCAGCTACTGGGACAGGCCTCACACAGATACGCAGTATTTT
TRBV5-1,.,.,TRBJ2-5,CASQGRGPQETQYF,TGCGCCAGCCAGGGGAGGGGCCCTCAAGAGACCCAGTACTTC
TRBV6-1,.,.,TRBJ1-1,CASGKMGPPNTEAFF,TGTGCCAGCGGAAAAATGGGACCGCCGAACACTGAAGCTTTCTTT
TRBV15,many,.,TRBJ2-7,CATSRSEQGAQYF,TGTGCCACCAGCAGATCTGAGCAGGGTGCGCAGTACTTC
TRBV4-2,.,TRBD2,TRBJ2-5,CASSQLAAQETQYF,TGTGCCAGCAGCCAACTAGCGGCTCAAGAGACCCAGTACTTC
TRBV3-1,few,.,TRBJ1-1,CASSHGQKMNTEAFF,TGTGCCAGCAGCCACGGGCAAAAAATGAACACTGAAGCTTTCTTT
TRBV20-1,few,TRBD1,TRBJ1-1,CSAQNAGGWGRAEAFF,TGCAGTGCTCAAAACGCAGGGGGCTGGGGGCGGGCTGAAGCTTTCTTT
TRBV5-4,.,TRBD2,TRBJ2-3,CASSSGTSGRYTQYF,TGTGCCAGCAGCTCCGGGACTAGCGGGAGGTATACGCAGTATTTT
TRBV9,.,.,TRBJ2-2,CASSVDGGKTGELFF,TGTGCCAGCAGCGTAGATGGCGGGAAAACCGGGGAGCTGTTTTTT
TRBV7-2,many,TRBD2,TRBJ2-1,CASSPPAGGPNEQFF,TGTGCCAGCAGCCCCCCAGCGGGAGGGCCGAATGAGCAGTTCTTC
TRBV2,.,.,TRBJ1-6,CASSEVMDSSYNSPLHF,TGTGCCAGCAGTGAAGTTATGGACAGCTCCTATAATTCACCCCTCCACTTT
TRBV9,few,.,TRBJ1-1,CASSPYSAEAFF,TGTGCCAGCAGCCCCTATTCAGCGGAAGCTTTCTTT
TRBV29-1,.,.,TRBJ2-3,CSVRVTAGLSTDTQYF,TGCAGCGTTCGCGTAACGGCGGGGCTTAGCACAGATACGCAGTATTTT
TRBV11-2,.,TRBD1,TRBJ2-1,CASSLVGTGFRHEQFF,TGTGCCAGCAGCTTAGTAGGGACAGGGTTTAGGCATGAGCAGTTCTTC
TRBV11-2,many,.,TRBJ1-1,CASSLVGSYTEAFF,TGTGCCAGCAGCTTAGTCGGGTCATACACTGAAGCTTTCTTT
TRBV11-2,few,.,TRBJ2-3,CASGGDTYTDTQYF,TGTGCCAGCGGGGGGGACACTTACACAGATACGCAGTATTTT
TRBV2,.,TRBD1,TRBJ1-2,CASRGQSYGYTF,TGTGCCAGCAGGGGACAGAGCTATGGCTACACCTTC
TRBV20-1,.,TRBD2,TRBJ2-1,CSARDPSGDGYEQFF,TGCAGTGCTAGAGATCCTAGCGGGGACGGGTATGAGCAGTTCTTC
TRBV7-8,few,TRBD2,TRBJ2-3,CASSLGYKRGFRTDTQYF,TGTGCCAGCAGCTTAGGGTACAAGCGGGGCTTTAGGACAGATACGCAGTATTTT
TRBV15,.,TRBD1,TRBJ1-6,CATSRSSGTAYNSPLHF,TGTGCCACCAGCAGATCGAGCGGGACAGCTTATAATTCACCCCTCCACTTT
TRBV7-6,many,.,TRBJ1-4,CASSRDTGTTNEKLFF,TGTGCCAGCAGCCGAGATACGGGTACAACTAATGAAAAACTGTTTTTT
TRBV24-1,.,TRBD2,TRBJ2-3,CATSDFRPAGGVDTQYF,TGTGCCACCAGTGATTTTCGGCCAGCGGGAGGAGTAGATACGCAGTATTTT
TRBV7-2,.,.,TRBJ2-7,CASSSPEGYEQYF,TGTGCCAGCAGCTCCCCCGAGGGGTACGAGCAGTACTTC
TRBV7-9,many,.,TRBJ1-2,CASSTSGTDYGYTF,TGTGCCAGCAGCACTTCCGGGACGGACTATGGCTACACCTTC